The 13 T cell receptor beta chains below come from one sample, sequenced in a study of tumor and adjacent non-tumor tissue in lung cancer (dated by TCRdb to the late 2010s). RNA was isolated from bulk unsorted tissue, and RNA quality was assessed with a NanoDrop ND-1000 and an Agilent 2100. Distant non-tumor tissue taken more than 3 cm from the tumor edge was used as the normal lung sample. Library preparation was by multiplex PCR. Sequencing relied on an Illumina HiSeq 2500. TCRbeta libraries were constructed through three rounds of nested PCR with primers (Table S4) according to protocols adapted from ARM-PCR. TCRdb reprocessing: public reads trimmed at Q25 with fastp, clones called with MiXCR, in-frame beta chains kept. Rows merge per CDR3 protein into single entries with the most common DNA and genes. The sample yields 60,000 to 85,000 distinct CDR3 sequences; over 65% were counted once. 40% of the sample lies in the top ten.

Sequencing was performed on distant non-tumor lung tissue. The source is a man aged 65 to 79 with non-small cell lung cancer.

This rearrangement joins TRBV24-1 to TRBJ2-1; D is uncertain. The germline gives CDR1 KGHDR, CDR2 SFDVKD. The CDR3 is 12 residues long. Trimming took 7 bases from V and 6 from J, leaving 9 bases between them. The CDR3 coding sequence is TGTGCCACCAGGAATCAGGCCAATGAGCAGTTCTTC. It encodes CATRNQANEQFF.

A word on this clonotype: It is likely a read error, because the conserved phenylalanine at the end of the CDR3 is missing. This chain joins TRBV11-3 and TRBJ2-3, with D perhaps TRBD2 (5 bases). Per germline, CDR1 SGHNT and CDR2 YENEEA. The CDR3 extends over 15 amino acids. The CDR3 sequence is CDSTRREISTDTQYY. The CDR3 DNA reads as TGTGACAGCACCCGTCGGGAAATAAGCACAGATACGCAGTATTAT.

J is TRBJ1-4 and V is TRBV4-3; the D is unclear. CDR1 and CDR2 from the germline V gene are LGHNA and YSLEER. The CDR3 runs 16 residues. Trimming took 3 bases from V and 7 from J, leaving 18 bases between them. The CDR3 DNA reads as TGCGCCAGCAGCCAGGCAACGGGGTGGCTGACTGAAAAACTGTTTTTT. This sequence encodes CASSQATGWLTEKLFF.

On this clonotype: A junction boundary mismatches the germline segment, possibly from a read error. V is TRBV13 and J is TRBJ2-3; D is possibly TRBD2 (5 bases). Germline values: CDR1 PRHDT, CDR2 FYEKMQ (reference sequence). The CDR3 sequence is 15 residues long. The CDR3 coding sequence is TGTGCCAGCAGCCAAAGAGGAGCGGTAGCAGATACGCAATATTTT. Protein: CASSQRGAVADTQYF.

The chain carries TRBV4-2 and TRBJ1-1; D is undetermined. V was pared by 1 base and J by 3 bases, with 12 bases between. The CDR3 is made up of 15 amino acids. Germline loops: CDR1 LGHNA, CDR2 YNFKEQ. The CDR3 spells CASSQGSQQYTEAFF. CDR3 nucleotides: TGTGCCAGCAGCCAAGGGAGTCAACAGTACACTGAAGCTTTCTTT.

About this clonotype: This is likely a read error, given that the CDR3 carries no conserved phenylalanine or tryptophan at its end. V is TRBV6-2 or TRBV6-3 and J is TRBJ2-5; TRBD2 might be the D (6 bases). CDR1 MNHEY and CDR2 SVGEGT come from the germline V gene. The CDR3 totals 16 residues. Trimming stripped 9 bases from V and 4 bases from J, with 24 bases between. The DNA for the CDR3 is TGTGCCAGTCGGCGGAGGGGATCGCGGTATCGAGAGACCCAGTACATC. It yields the protein CASRRRGSRYRETQYI.

A remark on this clonotype: A read error may account for a junction end that differs from germline. The chain uses TRBV6-4 and TRBJ2-1; 10 bases are shared with TRBD1. The CDR3 spans 14 residues. Germline CDR1 is MRHNA and CDR2 is SNTAGT. The CDR3 DNA reads as TGTGCCACCAGTGACGGACAGGGGGGCAATGAGCAGTTCTTC. Translated, it gives CATSDGQGGNEQFF.

On this clonotype: The conserved phenylalanine or tryptophan normally closing the CDR3 is absent here, so this likely arose from a read error. It is unclear where the CDR3 begins or ends on the DNA, so no DNA is shown, and the CDR3 is as TCRdb lists it. The chain's CDR3 is CASSPGLPPIYEQYL. The genes are TRBV5-1 and TRBJ2-7; TRBD2 is the table's D call, not checked against the DNA. The CDR3 length equals 15 residues, ends included. CDR1 SGHRS and CDR2 YFSETQ come from the germline V gene.

This clonotype was recorded at least ten times. Without the conserved terminal phenylalanine or tryptophan, this CDR3 likely stems from a read error. CDR3 sequence reads: CSAKTYLQTGKETQYY. For the CDR3, the DNA is TGCAGCGCCAAGACCTACCTCCAGACAGGTAAAGAGACCCAGTACTAC. The chain employs TRBV29-1 and TRBJ2-5, with D possibly being TRBD1 (6 bases). CDR3 length: 16 residues. Germline values: CDR1 SQVTM, CDR2 ANQGSEA. V lost 7 bases to trimming and J lost 3 bases, with 24 bases between them.

Regarding this clonotype: The conserved phenylalanine or tryptophan is not found at the CDR3 terminus, so this likely reflects a read error. The chain couples TRBV11-2 to TRBJ2-2; the match to TRBD1 covers 8 bases. This CDR3 is built from 16 residues. CDR1 and CDR2 from the germline V gene are SGHAT and FQNNGV. The DNA for the CDR3 is TGTGCCAGCAACTTAGTGGGCACAGGGGGTGCCGGGAAGCTGTTTCTT. Translation: CASNLVGTGGAGKLFL.

Concerning this clonotype itself: At one boundary the junction diverges from the germline segment, which might be a read error. The chain carries TRBV11-2 and TRBJ2-2; TRBD2 matches at 13 bases. The CDR3 loop spans 17 amino acids. Germline V gives CDR1 SGHAT, CDR2 FQNNGV. CDR3 sequence reads: CARRGLAGVYNTGELFF. In DNA form, the CDR3 reads TGTGCCAGAAGAGGACTAGCGGGAGTGTATAACACAGGGGAGCTGTTTTTT. The full variable domain, completed using reference TRBV11-2 and TRBJ2-2, is EAGVAQSPRYKIIEKRQSVAFWCNPISGHATLYWYQQILGQGPKLLIQFQNNGVVDDSQLPKDRFSAERLKGVDSTLKIQPAKLEDSAVYLCARRGLAGVYNTGELFFGEGSRLTVL.

This clonotype was detected many times. The J gene is TRBJ1-1, the V gene TRBV7-9, with TRBD1 as a possible D gene (6 bases). The CDR3 contains 15 residues. The germline V gene encodes CDR1 SEHNR and CDR2 FQNEAQ (reference sequence). V shed 1 base and J shed 3 bases, with 12 bases lying between them. CDR3 bases: TGTGCCAGCAGCTTAGGTTCCAACAGGGACACTGAAGCTTTCTTT. Protein product: CASSLGSNRDTEAFF.

About this clonotype itself: A read error may account for a junction end that differs from germline. V and J are TRBV7-8 and TRBJ2-5; maybe TRBD1 (5 bases). This CDR3 spans 14 amino acids. Per germline, CDR1 SGHVS and CDR2 FQNEAQ. The CDR3 sequence is CARSLARVQETQYF. The CDR3 bases are TGTGCCAGGAGCTTAGCCAGGGTACAAGAGACACAGTACTTC.